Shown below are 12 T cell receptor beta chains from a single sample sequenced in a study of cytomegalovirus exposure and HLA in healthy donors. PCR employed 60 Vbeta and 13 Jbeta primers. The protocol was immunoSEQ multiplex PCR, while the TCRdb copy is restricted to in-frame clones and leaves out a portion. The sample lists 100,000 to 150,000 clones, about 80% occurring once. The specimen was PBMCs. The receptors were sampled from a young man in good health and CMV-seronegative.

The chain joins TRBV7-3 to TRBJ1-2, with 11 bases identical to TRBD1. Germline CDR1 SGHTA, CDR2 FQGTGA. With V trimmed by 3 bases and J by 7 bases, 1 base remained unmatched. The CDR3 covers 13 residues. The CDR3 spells CASSFGQGAGYTF. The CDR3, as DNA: TGTGCCAGCAGCTTTGGACAGGGGGCTGGCTACACCTTC.

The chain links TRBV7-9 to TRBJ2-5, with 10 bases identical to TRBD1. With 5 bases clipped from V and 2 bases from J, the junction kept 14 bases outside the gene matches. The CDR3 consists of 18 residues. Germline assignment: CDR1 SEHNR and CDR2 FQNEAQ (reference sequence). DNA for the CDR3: TGTGCCAGCAGCCGATACCCCGGGACAGGGGTTCTGCAAGAGACCCAGTACTTC. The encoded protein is CASSRYPGTGVLQETQYF.

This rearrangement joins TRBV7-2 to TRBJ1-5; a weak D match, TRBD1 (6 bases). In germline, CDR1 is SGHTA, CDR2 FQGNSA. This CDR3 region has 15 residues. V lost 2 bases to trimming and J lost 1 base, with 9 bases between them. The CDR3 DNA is TGTGCCAGCAGCTTATACAGGGCGAGCAATCAGCCCCAGCATTTT. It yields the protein CASSLYRASNQPQHF.

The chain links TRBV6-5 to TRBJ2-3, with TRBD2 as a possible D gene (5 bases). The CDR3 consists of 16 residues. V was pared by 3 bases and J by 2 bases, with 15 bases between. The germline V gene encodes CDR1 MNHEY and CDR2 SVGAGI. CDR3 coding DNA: TGTGCCAGCAGTTATGGTCGGGGTGTAAACACAGATACGCAGTATTTT. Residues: CASSYGRGVNTDTQYF.

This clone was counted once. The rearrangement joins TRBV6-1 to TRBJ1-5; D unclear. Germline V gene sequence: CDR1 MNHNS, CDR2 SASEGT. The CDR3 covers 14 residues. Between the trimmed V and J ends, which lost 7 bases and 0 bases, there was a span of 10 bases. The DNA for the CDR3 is TGTGCCAGCACTCACCGCTATAGCAATCAGCCCCAGCATTTT. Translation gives CASTHRYSNQPQHF.

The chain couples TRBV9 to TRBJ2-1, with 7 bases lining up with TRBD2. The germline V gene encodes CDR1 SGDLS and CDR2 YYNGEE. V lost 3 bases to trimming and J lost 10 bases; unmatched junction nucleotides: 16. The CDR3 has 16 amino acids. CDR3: CASSANPGLPVGEQFF. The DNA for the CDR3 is TGTGCCAGCAGCGCAAATCCGGGACTACCGGTGGGCGAGCAGTTCTTC. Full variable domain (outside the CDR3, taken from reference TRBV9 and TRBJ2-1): DSGVTQTPKHLITATGQRVTLRCSPRSGDLSVYWYQQSLDQGLQFLIQYYNGEERAKGNILERFSAQQFPDLHSELNLSSLELGDSALYFCASSANPGLPVGEQFFGPGTRLTVL.

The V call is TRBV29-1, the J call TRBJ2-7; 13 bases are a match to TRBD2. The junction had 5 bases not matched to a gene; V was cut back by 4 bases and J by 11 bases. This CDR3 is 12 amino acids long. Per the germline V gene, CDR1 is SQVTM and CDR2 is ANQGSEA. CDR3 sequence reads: CSVAGLAGEKYF. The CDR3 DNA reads TGCAGCGTTGCTGGACTAGCGGGAGAAAAGTACTTC.

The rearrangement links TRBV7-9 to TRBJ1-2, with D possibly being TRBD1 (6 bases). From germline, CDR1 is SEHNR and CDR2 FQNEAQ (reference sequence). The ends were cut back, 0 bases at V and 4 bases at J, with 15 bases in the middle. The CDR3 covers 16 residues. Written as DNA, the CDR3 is TGTGCCAGCAGCTTAGCGCTCACAGGGCAACCCTATGGCTACACCTTC. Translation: CASSLALTGQPYGYTF.

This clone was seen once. The CDR3 region is CASENSNNEQFF. CDR3 bases: TGTGCCAGCGAAAACTCTAACAATGAGCAGTTCTTC. The rearrangement joins TRBV6-5 to TRBJ2-1; no reliable D call. The CDR3 extends over 12 amino acids. V was trimmed by 8 bases and J by 5 bases, leaving 10 bases between them. Looked up from germline, CDR1 is MNHEY and CDR2 is SVGAGI.

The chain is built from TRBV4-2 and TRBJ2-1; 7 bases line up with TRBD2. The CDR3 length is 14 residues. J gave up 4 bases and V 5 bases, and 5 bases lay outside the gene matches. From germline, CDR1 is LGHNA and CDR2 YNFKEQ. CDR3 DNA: TGTGCCAGCAGCAGCGGGGCCAATTACAATGAGCAGTTCTTC. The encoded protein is CASSSGANYNEQFF.

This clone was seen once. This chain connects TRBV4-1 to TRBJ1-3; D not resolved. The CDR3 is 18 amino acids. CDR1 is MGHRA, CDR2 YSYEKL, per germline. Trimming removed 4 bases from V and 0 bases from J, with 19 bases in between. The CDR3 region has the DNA TGCGCCAGCAGCCCAATTGACCTCTTACTAAGCTCTGGAAACACCATATATTTT. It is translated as CASSPIDLLLSSGNTIYF.

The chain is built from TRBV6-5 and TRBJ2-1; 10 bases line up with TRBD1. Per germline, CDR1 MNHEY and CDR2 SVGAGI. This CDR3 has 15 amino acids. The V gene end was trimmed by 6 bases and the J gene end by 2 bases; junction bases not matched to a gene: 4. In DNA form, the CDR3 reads TGTGCCAGCAGGGAGACAGGGGGCCCCTACAATGAGCAGTTCTTC. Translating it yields CASRETGGPYNEQFF.